The 23 T cell receptor beta chains below come from one sample, sequenced in a study of Ad26.COV2.S vaccination and SARS-CoV-2 variants. TCRdb's copy holds only in-frame clones and misses some; the assay was immunoSEQ multiplex PCR. The repertoire consists of over 300,000 clones, with 83% occurring once and the leading ten covering 7% to 9.5%. Treatment indicated: about 20 received Ad26.COV2.S at low or high dose, single or two shots; 5 received placebo; per-sample allocation not given. Specimen acquisition occurred on day 63 following the initial vaccine or placebo injection. The sample here was peripheral blood, taken in a trial of Ad26.COV2.S vaccine versus placebo. These receptors originate from a person aged 18-65 years who received the Ad26.COV2.S COVID-19 vaccine or a placebo.

V and J are TRBV7-9 and TRBJ1-2; possible D gene TRBD1, 6 bases. V shed 8 bases and J shed 0 bases, with 10 bases lying between them. The CDR3 spans 13 residues. Per germline, CDR1 SEHNR and CDR2 FQNEAQ (reference sequence). In nucleotides, the CDR3 is TGTGCCAGCGCTGAGGGGGCTAACTATGGCTACACCTTC. This codes for CASAEGANYGYTF.

This sequence joins TRBV9 and TRBJ2-5, with no clear D. This CDR3 comprises 15 residues. Trimming took 0 bases from V and 5 from J, leaving 14 bases between them. CDR1 and CDR2 from the germline V gene are SGDLS and YYNGEE. DNA for the CDR3: TGTGCCAGCAGCGTAGCGGGTGGGGTAGGGGAGACCCAGTACTTC. Translation: CASSVAGGVGETQYF.

The chain combines TRBV6-1 with TRBJ1-4; D perhaps matches TRBD1 (6 bases). The germline gives CDR1 MNHNS, CDR2 SASEGT. Trimming left V 1 base short and J 0 bases short, with 9 bases between. The CDR3 totals 16 residues. This CDR3 is CASSEGRGATNEKLFF. The CDR3 DNA follows: TGTGCCAGCAGTGAAGGGAGGGGGGCAACTAATGAAAAACTGTTTTTT.

This chain uses TRBV3-1 (or the pseudogene TRBV3-2) with TRBJ1-2, with D hard to call. Looked up from germline, CDR1 is LGHDT and CDR2 is YNNKEL (reference sequence). The CDR3 is 12 amino acids. V lost 6 bases and J lost 8, with 13 bases in between. CDR3 sequence (DNA): TGTGCCAGCAGTAAAGGGTTAAAGGGCTACACCTTC. It is translated as CASSKGLKGYTF.

The rearrangement links TRBV6-5 to TRBJ2-5; D gene uncertain. In germline, CDR1 is MNHEY, CDR2 SVGAGI. CDR3 size: 12 residues. Trimming took off 2 bases at V and 4 bases at J, with 5 bases between the two ends. The DNA for the CDR3 is TGTGCCAGCAGTTACGTGGGAGAGACCCAGTACTTC. This encodes CASSYVGETQYF.

This clone was picked up a small number of times. This chain uses TRBV7-2 with TRBJ1-1; possible D gene TRBD1, 5 bases. V gave up 3 bases and J gave up 5 bases, with 10 bases separating them. In germline, CDR1 is SGHTA, CDR2 FQGNSA. There are 13 residues in the CDR3. DNA for the CDR3: TGTGCCAGCAGCTTTACGAGGGGAACTGAAGCTTTCTTT. It is translated as CASSFTRGTEAFF. Using reference TRBV7-2 and TRBJ1-1 for the parts outside the CDR3, the full variable domain is GAGVSQSPSNKVTEKGKDVELRCDPISGHTALYWYRQSLGQGLEFLIYFQGNSAPDKSGLPSDRFSAERTGGSVSTLTIQRTQQEDSAVYLCASSFTRGTEAFFGQGTRLTVV.

This clone appeared once. This chain uses TRBV30 with TRBJ2-7; the D is unclear. Trimming stripped 0 bases from V and 2 bases from J, with 14 bases between. The V gene's germline CDR1 is GTSNPN and CDR2 SVGIG (reference sequence). CDR3 length: 15 residues. In DNA, the CDR3 is TGTGCCTGGAGTGTCGGGCAGTACGGCGCCTACGAGCAGTACTTC. This gives the protein CAWSVGQYGAYEQYF.

The chain has TRBV27 and TRBJ1-4; D possibly corresponds to TRBD1 (5 bases). Trimming cost V 5 bases and J 5 bases, with 12 bases left between them. The CDR3 is 14 residues long. Germline CDR1 reads MNHEY; CDR2 reads SMNVEV (reference sequence). CDR3 in amino acids: CASSPGVSNEKLFF. As DNA, the CDR3 is TGTGCCAGCAGTCCGGGGGTATCCAATGAAAAACTGTTTTTT.

The chain carries TRBV15 and TRBJ1-5, with D unclear. Trimming took 0 bases from V and 1 from J, leaving 13 bases between them. This CDR3 is built from 17 residues. Germline CDR1 reads LNHNV; CDR2 reads YYDKDF (reference sequence). The chain's CDR3 is CATSRDWPVESNQPQHF. CDR3 nucleotide sequence: TGTGCCACCAGCAGAGATTGGCCTGTTGAGAGCAATCAGCCCCAGCATTTT.

The rearrangement joins TRBV9 to TRBJ1-4; D unresolved. V shed 4 bases and J shed 11 bases, with 18 bases lying between them. Per the germline V gene, CDR1 is SGDLS and CDR2 is YYNGEE. This CDR3 is 14 amino acids long. The CDR3 nucleotides are TGTGCCAGCAGCCCTCGAGAGGATGTGGGGAAACTGTTTTTT. Protein product: CASSPREDVGKLFF.

The chain is built from TRBV21-1 and TRBJ2-5; no DNA check was done on the table's D call, TRBD1. TRBV21-1 is an annotated pseudogene. The CDR3 runs 19 residues. CDR3 nucleotide sequence: TGTGCCAGCAGCGGTATCACCGATTTTCAGGGGGTACGTTGGGAGACCCAGTACTTC. It codes for CASSGITDFQGVRWETQYF.

This chain connects TRBV29-1 to TRBJ1-4; D is unresolved. Trimming stripped 0 bases from V and 13 bases from J, with 9 bases between. The CDR3 consists of 11 residues. The germline V gene has CDR1 SQVTM and CDR2 ANQGSEA. The DNA of the CDR3 is TGCAGCGTTGAAGAGCCCCACGGACTGTTTTTT. This codes for CSVEEPHGLFF.

The V gene is TRBV10-3, the J gene TRBJ2-7, with 7 bases identical to TRBD2. The CDR3 spans 14 residues. V lost 9 bases to trimming and J lost 2 bases; unmatched junction nucleotides: 10. Germline CDR1 reads ENHRY; CDR2 reads SYGVKD. The CDR3 nucleotides read TGTGCCATAGCTAGGGCGGGGGAGACCTACGAGCAGTACTTC. This encodes CAIARAGETYEQYF.

This rearrangement joins TRBV15 to TRBJ2-1; 8 positions match TRBD2. This CDR3 is 17 amino acids long. The germline CDR1 and CDR2 sequences are LNHNV and YYDKDF (reference sequence). V lost 0 bases to trimming and J lost 0 bases; unmatched junction nucleotides: 4. The CDR3 sequence: CATSRDFSGSSYNEQFF. DNA for the CDR3: TGTGCCACCAGCAGAGATTTCAGCGGGAGCTCCTACAATGAGCAGTTCTTC. Filled out from reference TRBV15 and TRBJ2-1, the complete variable domain reads DAMVIQNPRYQVTQFGKPVTLSCSQTLNHNVMYWYQQKSSQAPKLLFHYYDKDFNNEADTPDNFQSRRPNTSFCFLDIRSPGLGDTAMYLCATSRDFSGSSYNEQFFGPGTRLTVL.

The J gene is TRBJ1-1, the V gene TRBV9; 7 bases line up with TRBD1. In germline, CDR1 is SGDLS, CDR2 YYNGEE. The length of the CDR3 is 14 residues. The V and J ends lost 4 bases and 0 bases, in that order; junction bases with no gene match: 3. CDR3 bases: TGTGCCAGCAGCACGACAGGGCTGAACACTGAAGCTTTCTTT. Protein product: CASSTTGLNTEAFF.

With regard to this clone: This same CDR3 is encoded by further DNA sequences in the sample. The chain has TRBV5-1 and TRBJ1-1, with D possibly matching TRBD1 (5 bases). The germline V and J ends were trimmed by 2 bases and 0 bases, with 8 bases remaining between them. The germline gives CDR1 SGHRS, CDR2 YFSETQ. The CDR3 has 14 residues. The CDR3 spells CASSLDRMNTEAFF. CDR3 sequence (DNA): TGCGCCAGCAGCTTAGACAGAATGAACACTGAAGCTTTCTTT.

The V call is TRBV6-5, the J call TRBJ1-1; no clear D. V lost 8 bases and J 6 bases, leaving 22 bases between the germline ends. This CDR3 is built from 15 residues. Per the germline V gene, CDR1 is MNHEY and CDR2 is SVGAGI. CDR3 residues: CASLSGGSGVAEAFF. CDR3 DNA sequence: TGTGCCAGCCTCTCCGGTGGGTCGGGCGTCGCTGAAGCTTTCTTT.

This clone was found once. The J gene is TRBJ2-1, the V gene TRBV5-1; TRBD2 matches 12 bases. This CDR3 is built from 16 residues. From germline, CDR1 is SGHRS and CDR2 YFSETQ. V gave up 3 bases and J gave up 5 bases; unmatched junction bases: 6. CDR3 DNA: TGCGCCAGCAGCTCGCGGGGACTAGCGGGCCACAATGAGCAGTTCTTC. The encoded protein is CASSSRGLAGHNEQFF.

The chain is built from TRBV6-5 and TRBJ1-1, with a weak D call TRBD1 (6 bases). Germline-derived CDR1 and CDR2 are MNHEY and SVGAGI. The CDR3 length is 15 residues. Trimming shortened V by 6 bases and J by 1 base, and 15 bases separated the two germline ends. The CDR3 region is CASRVQGWENTEAFF. The CDR3 DNA reads TGTGCCAGCAGAGTACAGGGTTGGGAGAACACTGAAGCTTTCTTT.

Points on this clone: Distinct nucleotide sequences in the sample also encode this CDR3. CDR3 in amino acids: CAWSGSNQPQHF. CDR3 nucleotides: TGTGCCTGGAGTGGAAGCAATCAGCCCCAGCATTTT. The gene calls are TRBV30 and TRBJ1-5; D is unresolved. The CDR3 runs to 12 residues. Germline loops: CDR1 GTSNPN, CDR2 SVGIG (reference sequence). V gave up 1 base and J gave up 1 base, with 2 bases separating them. Complete variable domain (other parts from reference TRBV30 and TRBJ1-5): SQTIHQWPATLVQPVGSPLSLECTVEGTSNPNLYWYRQAAGRGLQLLFYSVGIGQISSEVPQNLSASRPQDRQFILSSKKLLLSDSGFYLCAWSGSNQPQHFGDGTRLSIL.

In this sample, this clone turned up a few times. The chain carries TRBV12-3 or TRBV12-4 and TRBJ2-1, with D unresolved. There are 12 residues in the CDR3. Trimming shortened V by 6 bases and J by 7 bases, and 10 bases separated the two germline ends. The CDR3 loop reads CASSPQRNEQFF. The CDR3, as DNA: TGTGCCAGCAGCCCTCAACGAAATGAGCAGTTCTTC.

The chain recombines TRBV18 with TRBJ1-3; D unresolved. Trimming pared 3 bases from V and 9 bases from J, leaving 12 bases between. This CDR3 has 13 residues. CDR1 and CDR2 from the germline V gene are KGHSH and LQKENI. The CDR3 DNA reads as TGTGCCAGCTCACCCTTGGACCGAGGCACCATATATTTT. It translates to CASSPLDRGTIYF.

This clone was recorded once. This chain links TRBV9 with TRBJ2-3, with 8 nucleotides matching TRBD2. The CDR3 is 16 residues long. J lost 3 bases, V lost 0 bases, and 6 bases had no gene match. The V gene's germline CDR1 is SGDLS and CDR2 YYNGEE. CDR3 protein: CASSVAMSGGTDTQYF. As DNA, the CDR3 is TGTGCCAGCAGCGTAGCTATGAGCGGGGGAACAGATACGCAGTATTTT.